This TCR beta chain emerged from a study of somatic mutations in cytotoxic T cells in rheumatoid arthritis. Study-level information: Flow sorting of some V beta antibody-stained T cells reached nearly 100% purity, with V beta1+ cells also TCRB-sequenced. The study's findings and limits: Measured CD8+ T-cell clonality, a value compared between rheumatoid arthritis patients and age-matched healthy controls, did not differ significantly.

Germline loops: CDR1 LNHDA, CDR2 SQIVND (reference sequence). V lost 3 bases to trimming and J lost 2 bases; unmatched junction nucleotides: 1. There are 14 residues in the CDR3. TCRdb's copy holds only in-frame clones and misses some; the assay was immunoSEQ multiplex PCR. The sample contains approximately 17,000 clones, roughly 74% of which appear only once. About this clone: The antigen remains unidentified.

Sequenced material: CD8+ T cells sorted from blood. The rearrangement joins TRBV19 to TRBJ2-7; 10 bases are shared with TRBD2. This receptor was identified in an adult with rheumatoid arthritis. The CDR3 sequence is CASSMSGGAYEQYF. As DNA, the CDR3 is TGTGCCAGTAGTATGAGCGGGGGGGCCTACGAGCAGTACTTC.